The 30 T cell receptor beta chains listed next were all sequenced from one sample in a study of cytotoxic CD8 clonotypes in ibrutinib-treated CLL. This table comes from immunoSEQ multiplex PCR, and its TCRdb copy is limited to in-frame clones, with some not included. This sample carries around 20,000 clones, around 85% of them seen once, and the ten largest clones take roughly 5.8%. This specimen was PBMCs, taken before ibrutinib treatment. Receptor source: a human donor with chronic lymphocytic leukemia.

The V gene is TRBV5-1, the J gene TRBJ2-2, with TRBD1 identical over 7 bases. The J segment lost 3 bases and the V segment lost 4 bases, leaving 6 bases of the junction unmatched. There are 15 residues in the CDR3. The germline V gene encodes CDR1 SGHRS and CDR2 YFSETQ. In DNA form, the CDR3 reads TGCGCCAGCAGCAGATCTACAGGGGACACCGGGGAGCTGTTTTTT. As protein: CASSRSTGDTGELFF. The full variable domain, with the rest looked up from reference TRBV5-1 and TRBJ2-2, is KAGVTQTPRYLIKTRGQQVTLSCSPISGHRSVSWYQQTPGQGLQFLFEYFSETQRNKGNFPGRFSGRQFSNSRSEMNVSTLELGDSALYLCASSRSTGDTGELFFGEGSRLTVL.

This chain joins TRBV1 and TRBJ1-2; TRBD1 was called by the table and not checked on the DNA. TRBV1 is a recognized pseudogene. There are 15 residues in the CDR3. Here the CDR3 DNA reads TGCACCAGCAGCCAAGGTGCCGACACCTTTAGTGGCTACACCTTC. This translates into CTSSQGADTFSGYTF.

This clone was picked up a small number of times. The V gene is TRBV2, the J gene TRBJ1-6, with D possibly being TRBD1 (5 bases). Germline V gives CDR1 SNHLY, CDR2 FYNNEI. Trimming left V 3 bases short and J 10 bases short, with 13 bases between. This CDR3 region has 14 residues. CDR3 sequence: CASSEGPRGSPLHF. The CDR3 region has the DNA TGTGCCAGCAGTGAGGGACCCCGAGGGTCACCCCTCCACTTT.

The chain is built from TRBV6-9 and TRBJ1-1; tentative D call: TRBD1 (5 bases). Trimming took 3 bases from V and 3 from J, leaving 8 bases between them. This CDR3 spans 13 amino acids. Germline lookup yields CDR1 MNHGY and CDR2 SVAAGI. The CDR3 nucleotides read TGTGCCAGCAGTTACAGGGATGACACTGAAGCTTTCTTT. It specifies CASSYRDDTEAFF.

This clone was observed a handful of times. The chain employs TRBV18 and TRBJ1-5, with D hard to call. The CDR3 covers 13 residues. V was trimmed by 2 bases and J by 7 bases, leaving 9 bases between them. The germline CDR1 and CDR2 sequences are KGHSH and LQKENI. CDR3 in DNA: TGTGCCAGCTCACCAGCATTCGAGCAGCCCCAGCATTTT. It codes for CASSPAFEQPQHF. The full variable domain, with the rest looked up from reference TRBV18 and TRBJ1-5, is NAGVMQNPRHLVRRRGQEARLRCSPMKGHSHVYWYRQLPEEGLKFMVYLQKENIIDESGMPKERFSAEFPKEGPSILRIQQVVRGDSAAYFCASSPAFEQPQHFGDGTRLSIL.

The CDR3 DNA is TGTGCCAGTAGTATAAGACAGGGGGGAAACATTCAGTACTTC. Translating it yields CASSIRQGGNIQYF. This rearrangement joins TRBV19 to TRBJ2-4; 9 bases match TRBD1. The CDR3 length is 14 residues. V trimming: 2 bases; J trimming: 6 bases; junction bases outside the gene matches: 2. Germline CDR1 and CDR2: LNHDA and SQIVND (reference sequence).

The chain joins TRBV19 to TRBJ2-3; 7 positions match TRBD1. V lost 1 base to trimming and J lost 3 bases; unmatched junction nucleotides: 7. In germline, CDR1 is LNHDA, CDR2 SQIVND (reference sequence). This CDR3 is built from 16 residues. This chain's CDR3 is CASSIVIDRATDTQYF. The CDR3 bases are TGTGCCAGTAGTATAGTGATCGACAGGGCAACAGATACGCAGTATTTT.

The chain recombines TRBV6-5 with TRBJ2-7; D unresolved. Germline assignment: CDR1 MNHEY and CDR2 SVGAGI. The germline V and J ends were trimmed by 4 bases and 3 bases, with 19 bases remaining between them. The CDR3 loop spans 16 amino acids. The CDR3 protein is CASSSDSLGNLYEQYF. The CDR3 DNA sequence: TGTGCCAGCAGTTCTGACTCATTAGGGAATCTCTACGAGCAGTACTTC.

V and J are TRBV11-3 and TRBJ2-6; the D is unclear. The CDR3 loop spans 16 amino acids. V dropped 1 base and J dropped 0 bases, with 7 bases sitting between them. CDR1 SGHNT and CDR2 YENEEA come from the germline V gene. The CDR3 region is CASSLVAGSGANVLTF. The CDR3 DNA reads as TGTGCCAGCAGCTTAGTGGCAGGCTCTGGGGCCAACGTCCTGACTTTC.

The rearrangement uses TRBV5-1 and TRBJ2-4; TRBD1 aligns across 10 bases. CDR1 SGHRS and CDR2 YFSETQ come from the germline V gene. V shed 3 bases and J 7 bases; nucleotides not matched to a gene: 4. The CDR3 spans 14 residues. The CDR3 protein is CASSSGTGANIQYF. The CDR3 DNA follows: TGCGCCAGCAGCTCCGGGACAGGGGCGAACATTCAGTACTTC.

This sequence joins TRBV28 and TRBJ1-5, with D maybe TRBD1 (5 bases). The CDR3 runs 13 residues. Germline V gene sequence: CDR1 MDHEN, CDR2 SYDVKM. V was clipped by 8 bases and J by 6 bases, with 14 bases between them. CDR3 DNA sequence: TGTGCCAGCGAAGGTCCAGGGAGTCAGCCCCAGCATTTT. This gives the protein CASEGPGSQPQHF.

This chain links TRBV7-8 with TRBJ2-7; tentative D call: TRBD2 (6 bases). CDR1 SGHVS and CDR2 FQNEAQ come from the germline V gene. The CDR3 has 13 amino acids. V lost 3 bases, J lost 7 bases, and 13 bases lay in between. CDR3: CASSLDGAGEQYF. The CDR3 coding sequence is TGTGCCAGCAGCTTGGATGGGGCGGGGGAGCAGTACTTC.

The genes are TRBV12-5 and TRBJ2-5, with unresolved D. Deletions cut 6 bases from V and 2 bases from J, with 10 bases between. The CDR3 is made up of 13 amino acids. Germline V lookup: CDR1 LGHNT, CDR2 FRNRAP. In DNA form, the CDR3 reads TGTGCTAGTGGGTCGGGCCTGCAAGAGACCCAGTACTTC. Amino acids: CASGSGLQETQYF.

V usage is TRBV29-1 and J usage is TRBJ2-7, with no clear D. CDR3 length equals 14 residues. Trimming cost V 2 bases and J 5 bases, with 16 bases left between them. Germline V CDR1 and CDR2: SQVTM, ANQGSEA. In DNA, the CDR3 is TGCAGCGTTGAATTGTCGCAGGTGTGGAACGAGCAGTACTTC. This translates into CSVELSQVWNEQYF.

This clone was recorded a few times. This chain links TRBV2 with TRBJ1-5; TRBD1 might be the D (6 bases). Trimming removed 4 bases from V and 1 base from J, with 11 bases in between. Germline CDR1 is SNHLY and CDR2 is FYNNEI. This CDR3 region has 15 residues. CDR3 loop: CASSAGHPSNQPQHF. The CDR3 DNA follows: TGTGCCAGCAGTGCGGGACACCCCAGCAATCAGCCCCAGCATTTT.

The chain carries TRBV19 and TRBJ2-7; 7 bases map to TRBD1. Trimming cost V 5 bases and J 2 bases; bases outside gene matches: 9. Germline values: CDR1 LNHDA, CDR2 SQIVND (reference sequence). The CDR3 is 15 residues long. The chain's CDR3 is CASSETGVVTYEQYF. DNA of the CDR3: TGTGCCAGTAGTGAAACAGGGGTTGTCACCTACGAGCAGTACTTC. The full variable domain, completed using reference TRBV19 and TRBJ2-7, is DGGITQSPKYLFRKEGQNVTLSCEQNLNHDAMYWYRQDPGQGLRLIYYSQIVNDFQKGDIAEGYSVSREKKESFPLTVTSAQKNPTAFYLCASSETGVVTYEQYFGPGTRLTVT.

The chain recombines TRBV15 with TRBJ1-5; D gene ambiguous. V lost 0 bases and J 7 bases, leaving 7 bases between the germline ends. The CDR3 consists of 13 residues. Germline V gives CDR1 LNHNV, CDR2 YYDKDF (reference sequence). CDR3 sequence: CATSRDLGQPQHF. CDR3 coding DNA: TGTGCCACCAGCAGAGACCTGGGCCAGCCCCAGCATTTT.

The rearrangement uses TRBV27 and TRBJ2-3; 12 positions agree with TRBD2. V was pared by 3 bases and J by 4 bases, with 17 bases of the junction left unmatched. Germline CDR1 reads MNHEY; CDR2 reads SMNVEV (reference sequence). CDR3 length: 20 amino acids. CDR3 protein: CASSFRGPLRSSGGADTQYF. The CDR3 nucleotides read TGTGCCAGCAGTTTTCGGGGACCTCTTCGGTCTAGCGGGGGGGCAGATACGCAGTATTTT.

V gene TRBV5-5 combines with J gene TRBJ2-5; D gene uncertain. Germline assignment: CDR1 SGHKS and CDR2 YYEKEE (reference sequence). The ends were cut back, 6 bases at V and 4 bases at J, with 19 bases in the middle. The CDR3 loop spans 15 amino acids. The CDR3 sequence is CASTPDLSFGETQYF. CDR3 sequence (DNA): TGTGCCAGCACCCCTGACTTGTCGTTCGGAGAGACCCAGTACTTC.

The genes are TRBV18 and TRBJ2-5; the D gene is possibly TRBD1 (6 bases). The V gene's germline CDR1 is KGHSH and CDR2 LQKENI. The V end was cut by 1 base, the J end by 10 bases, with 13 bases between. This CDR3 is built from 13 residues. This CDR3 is CASSPQGDVGQYF. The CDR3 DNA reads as TGTGCCAGCTCACCACAGGGGGATGTTGGCCAGTACTTC.

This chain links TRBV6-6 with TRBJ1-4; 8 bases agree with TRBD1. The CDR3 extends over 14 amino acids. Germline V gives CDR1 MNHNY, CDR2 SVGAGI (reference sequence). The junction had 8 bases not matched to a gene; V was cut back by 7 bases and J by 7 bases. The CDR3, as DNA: TGTGCCAGCACCCCAGGGGGCGCCCGTGAAAAACTGTTTTTT. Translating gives CASTPGGAREKLFF.

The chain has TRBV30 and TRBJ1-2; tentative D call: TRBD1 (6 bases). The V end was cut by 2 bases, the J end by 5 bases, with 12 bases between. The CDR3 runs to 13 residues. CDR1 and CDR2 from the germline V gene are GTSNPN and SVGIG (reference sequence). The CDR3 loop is CAWSIFQGYGYTF. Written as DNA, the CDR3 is TGTGCCTGGAGTATATTCCAGGGGTATGGCTACACCTTC. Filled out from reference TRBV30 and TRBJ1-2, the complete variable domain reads SQTIHQWPATLVQPVGSPLSLECTVEGTSNPNLYWYRQAAGRGLQLLFYSVGIGQISSEVPQNLSASRPQDRQFILSSKKLLLSDSGFYLCAWSIFQGYGYTFGSGTRLTVV.

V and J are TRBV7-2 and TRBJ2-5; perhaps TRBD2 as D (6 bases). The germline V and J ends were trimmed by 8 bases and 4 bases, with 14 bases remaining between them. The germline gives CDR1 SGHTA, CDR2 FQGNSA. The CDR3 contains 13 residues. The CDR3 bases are TGTGCCAGCGGAGGCCGGGGAGGAGAGACCCAGTACTTC. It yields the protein CASGGRGGETQYF.

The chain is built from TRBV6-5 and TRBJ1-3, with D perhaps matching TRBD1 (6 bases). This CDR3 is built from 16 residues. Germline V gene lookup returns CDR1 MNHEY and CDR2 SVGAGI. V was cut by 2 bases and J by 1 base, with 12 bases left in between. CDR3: CASSYDQGKSGNTIYF. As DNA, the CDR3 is TGTGCCAGCAGTTACGACCAGGGGAAATCTGGAAACACCATATATTTT.

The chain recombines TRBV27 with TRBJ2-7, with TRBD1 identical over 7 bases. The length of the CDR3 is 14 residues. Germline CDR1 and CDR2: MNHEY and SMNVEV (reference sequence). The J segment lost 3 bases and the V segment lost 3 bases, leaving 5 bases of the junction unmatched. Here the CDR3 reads CASSFRGGGYEQYF. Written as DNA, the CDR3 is TGTGCCAGCAGTTTCCGAGGGGGCGGCTACGAGCAGTACTTC.

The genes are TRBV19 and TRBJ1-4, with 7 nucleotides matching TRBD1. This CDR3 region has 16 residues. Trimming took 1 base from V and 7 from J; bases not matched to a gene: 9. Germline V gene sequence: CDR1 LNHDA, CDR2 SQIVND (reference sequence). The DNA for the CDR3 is TGTGCCAGTAGTATAGGAGGCAGGGGGATGAGTGAAAAACTGTTTTTT. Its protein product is CASSIGGRGMSEKLFF.

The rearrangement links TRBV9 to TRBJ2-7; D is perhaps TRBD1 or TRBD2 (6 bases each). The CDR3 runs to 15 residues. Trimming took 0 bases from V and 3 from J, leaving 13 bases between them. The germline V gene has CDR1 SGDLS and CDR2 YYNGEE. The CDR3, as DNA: TGTGCCAGCAGCGTAGCTGGGGGGCCGGGCTACGAGCAGTACTTC. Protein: CASSVAGGPGYEQYF.

CDR3 protein: CASSHQSPGQGSYEQYF. The CDR3 DNA reads as TGTGCCAGCTCCCACCAATCCCCGGGACAGGGCTCCTACGAGCAGTACTTC. The gene calls are TRBV18 and TRBJ2-7; 9 bases match TRBD1. The germline CDR1 and CDR2 sequences are KGHSH and LQKENI. The CDR3 spans 17 residues. After removal of 6 bases from V and 0 bases from J, the junction contained 12 bases not matched to a gene.

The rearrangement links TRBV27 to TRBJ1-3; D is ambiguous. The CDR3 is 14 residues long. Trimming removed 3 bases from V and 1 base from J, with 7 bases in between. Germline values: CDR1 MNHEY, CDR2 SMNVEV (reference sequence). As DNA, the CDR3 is TGTGCCAGCAGTTTTCGGGGTTCTGGAAACACCATATATTTT. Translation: CASSFRGSGNTIYF.

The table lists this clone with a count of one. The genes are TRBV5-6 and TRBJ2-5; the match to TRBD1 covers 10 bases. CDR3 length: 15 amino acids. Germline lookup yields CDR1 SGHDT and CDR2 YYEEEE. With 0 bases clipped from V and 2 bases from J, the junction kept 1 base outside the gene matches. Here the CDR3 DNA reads TGTGCCAGCAGCTTGGGGACAGGGGGACAAGAGACCCAGTACTTC. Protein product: CASSLGTGGQETQYF.